Each of the 17 T cell receptor beta chains below was sequenced from the same sample in a study of blood T cell repertoires in COVID-19. Measured with immunoSEQ multiplex PCR; TCRdb has only the in-frame clones, and not every one. Here the sample spans about 300,000 clones, 85% to 90% being singletons. The material sequenced was peripheral blood. These receptors all come from a woman between 40 and 50 years old who had recovered from COVID-19.

The rearrangement links TRBV5-5 to TRBJ1-5; 7 bases are shared with TRBD1. The germline CDR1 and CDR2 sequences are SGHKS and YYEKEE (reference sequence). Trimming removed 6 bases from V and 4 bases from J; junction bases left unmatched: 16. The CDR3 spans 17 residues. The CDR3 protein is CASTPTGTALGNQPQHF. The CDR3 DNA follows: TGTGCCAGCACCCCGACAGGGACCGCCTTGGGGAATCAGCCCCAGCATTTT.

This clone has more than one count but fewer than ten. This chain uses TRBV4-2 with TRBJ1-1; 11 bases fit TRBD1. CDR3 length: 13 residues. Looked up from germline, CDR1 is LGHNA and CDR2 is YNFKEQ. After removal of 4 bases from V and 10 bases from J, the junction contained 5 bases not matched to a gene. CDR3 nucleotides: TGTGCCAGCAGCCCCACGGACAGGGGGCGAGCTTTCTTT. Its protein is CASSPTDRGRAFF.

The chain employs TRBV5-6 and TRBJ1-4; a weak D match, TRBD1 (5 bases). The V end lost 5 bases, the J end lost 5 bases, and 19 bases lay between the germline ends. The CDR3 runs 16 residues. CDR1 and CDR2 from the germline V gene are SGHDT and YYEEEE. In nucleotides, the CDR3 is TGTGCCAGCAGTGCCAAGATAAAGGGGAGGAATGAAAAACTGTTTTTT. This sequence encodes CASSAKIKGRNEKLFF. The full variable domain, rest sourced from reference TRBV5-6 and TRBJ1-4, is DAGVTQSPTHLIKTRGQQVTLRCSPKSGHDTVSWYQQALGQGPQFIFQYYEEEERQRGNFPDRFSGHQFPNYSSELNVNALLLGDSALYLCASSAKIKGRNEKLFFGSGTQLSVL.

This chain connects TRBV29-1 to TRBJ2-7; no clear D gene. The V and J ends lost 5 bases and 2 bases respectively, with 4 bases between them. CDR1 and CDR2 (germline): SQVTM, ANQGSEA. The CDR3 is 10 residues long. The DNA of the CDR3 is TGCAGCGTTTTCGCCTACGAGCAGTACTTC. As protein: CSVFAYEQYF.

This clone came up a few times. The rearrangement links TRBV2 to TRBJ1-6, with 8 positions matching TRBD1. This CDR3 comprises 14 residues. From germline, CDR1 is SNHLY and CDR2 FYNNEI. V dropped 7 bases and J dropped 4; count of bases not matched to a gene: 3. The CDR3 region is CASTGTGYNSPLHF. As DNA, the CDR3 is TGTGCCAGCACCGGGACAGGTTATAATTCACCCCTCCACTTT.

This chain joins TRBV3-1 (or the pseudogene TRBV3-2) and TRBJ1-1; 12 nucleotides align to TRBD1. This CDR3 contains 17 residues. The V gene's germline CDR1 is LGHDT and CDR2 YNNKEL (reference sequence). V lost 0 bases and J lost 5; bases outside the gene matches: 7. The CDR3 DNA reads as TGTGCCAGCAGCCAAGATCGGGACAGGGGGCGGAGGACTGAAGCTTTCTTT. The encoded protein is CASSQDRDRGRRTEAFF.

This rearrangement joins TRBV7-8 to TRBJ1-6; no reliable D call. The CDR3 is made up of 15 amino acids. V lost 3 bases and J lost 3, with 9 bases in between. The V gene's germline CDR1 is SGHVS and CDR2 FQNEAQ. CDR3 residues: CASSFTAYYNSPLHF. In DNA, the CDR3 is TGTGCCAGCAGCTTTACAGCCTACTATAATTCACCCCTCCACTTT.

This clone was counted once. The chain carries TRBV7-8 and TRBJ1-5, with 8 bases matching TRBD1. Germline values: CDR1 SGHVS, CDR2 FQNEAQ. With 4 bases clipped from V and 6 bases from J, the junction kept 11 bases outside the gene matches. This CDR3 comprises 16 residues. The CDR3 sequence: CASSSLPGTGSQPQHF. DNA for the CDR3: TGTGCCAGCAGCTCCCTCCCGGGGACAGGCAGTCAGCCCCAGCATTTT.

V and J are TRBV21-1 and TRBJ2-3; the D call in the table, TRBD2, was not verified against the DNA. TRBV21-1 is classified as a pseudogene. The CDR3 runs to 16 residues. The CDR3 loop is CASSKGGLTSTDTQYF. In nucleotides, the CDR3 is TGTGCCAGCAGCAAAGGGGGACTGACAAGCACAGATACGCAGTATTTT.

J is TRBJ1-1 and V is TRBV7-3; TRBD1 might be the D (5 bases). V was clipped by 5 bases and J by 5 bases, with 15 bases between them. CDR3 length: 14 residues. Germline lookup yields CDR1 SGHTA and CDR2 FQGTGA. In DNA form, the CDR3 reads TGTGCCAGCAGCCTCGCAGGCGGGGGGACTGAAGCTTTCTTT. It encodes CASSLAGGGTEAFF.

Only one count was recorded for this clone. V usage is TRBV7-9 and J usage is TRBJ1-1, with TRBD1 as a possible D gene (6 bases). From germline, CDR1 is SEHNR and CDR2 FQNEAQ (reference sequence). There are 14 residues in the CDR3. Trimming cost V 3 bases and J 1 base, with 9 bases left between them. CDR3 loop: CASSFQGGNTEAFF. The CDR3 coding sequence is TGTGCCAGCAGCTTCCAAGGGGGGAACACTGAAGCTTTCTTT.

The chain has TRBV7-9 and TRBJ2-3; TRBD2 matches 10 bases. V shed 1 base, J shed 7 bases, and the junction held 8 bases outside the gene matches. This CDR3 spans 16 amino acids. Germline values: CDR1 SEHNR, CDR2 FQNEAQ (reference sequence). In DNA, the CDR3 is TGTGCCAGCAGCTTAGGGAGCGGGGGGGCCGTCCATACGCAGTATTTT. Its translation is CASSLGSGGAVHTQYF.

The CDR3 reads CASSAGITYEQYF. In nucleotides, the CDR3 is TGCGCCAGCAGCGCCGGGATTACCTACGAGCAGTACTTC. The rearrangement links TRBV5-1 to TRBJ2-7; a weak D match, TRBD2 (5 bases). Trimming removed 4 bases at V and 2 bases at J, with 10 bases between. The CDR3 length is 13 residues. CDR1 is SGHRS and CDR2 is YFSETQ in the germline V gene. The full variable domain, completed using reference TRBV5-1 and TRBJ2-7, is KAGVTQTPRYLIKTRGQQVTLSCSPISGHRSVSWYQQTPGQGLQFLFEYFSETQRNKGNFPGRFSGRQFSNSRSEMNVSTLELGDSALYLCASSAGITYEQYFGPGTRLTVT.

Remarks on this clone: This specimen includes other DNA sequences encoding the same CDR3. The genes are TRBV9 and TRBJ1-2, with 9 bases fitting TRBD1. Trimming took 3 bases from V and 7 from J; bases not matched to a gene: 7. The CDR3 totals 14 residues. CDR1 is SGDLS and CDR2 is YYNGEE in the germline V gene. CDR3 sequence: CASSATGGAGGYTF. The CDR3 nucleotides read TGTGCCAGCAGCGCAACAGGGGGCGCAGGTGGCTACACCTTC.

The CDR3 nucleotides are TGTGCCAGCAGTGAAGCGAAGGGACAGGGGGCCTACGAGCAGTACTTC. It codes for CASSEAKGQGAYEQYF. The chain recombines TRBV6-1 with TRBJ2-7, with 11 bases matching TRBD1. The CDR3 extends over 16 amino acids. The junction had 3 bases not matched to a gene; V was cut back by 0 bases and J by 2 bases. Germline-derived CDR1 and CDR2 are MNHNS and SASEGT.

The rearrangement joins TRBV5-1 to TRBJ2-3; 12 bases match TRBD2. This CDR3 is 16 amino acids long. Germline CDR1 is SGHRS and CDR2 is YFSETQ. Trimming removed 7 bases from V and 4 bases from J; junction bases left unmatched: 10. The CDR3 protein is CASGPASGGAADTQYF. The DNA for the CDR3 is TGCGCCAGCGGGCCTGCTAGCGGGGGGGCCGCAGATACGCAGTATTTT. The full variable domain, its missing parts supplied by reference TRBV5-1 and TRBJ2-3, is KAGVTQTPRYLIKTRGQQVTLSCSPISGHRSVSWYQQTPGQGLQFLFEYFSETQRNKGNFPGRFSGRQFSNSRSEMNVSTLELGDSALYLCASGPASGGAADTQYFGPGTRLTVL.

This rearrangement joins TRBV9 to TRBJ1-3; 7 bases align to TRBD1. The junction had 4 bases not matched to a gene; V was cut back by 4 bases and J by 0 bases. The CDR3 spans 15 residues. Looked up from germline, CDR1 is SGDLS and CDR2 is YYNGEE. The CDR3 reads CASSTGQSSGNTIYF. The CDR3 nucleotides are TGTGCCAGCAGCACGGGACAGAGCTCTGGAAACACCATATATTTT.